This TCR beta chain comes out of a study of metastatic and nonmetastatic thyroid tumors. Overall study context: Thyroid patients, malignant and benign, had repertoires compared across blood and tumor or nodule tissue.

All patients were treatment-naive before thyroid surgery. A few counts support this clone. The antigen is unknown. Study observations and caveats: Significantly higher TCR beta diversity was reportedly seen in malignant thyroid tumors than benign nodules, in blood and tumor.

The length of the CDR3 is 14 residues. Between the trimmed V and J ends, which lost 3 bases and 4 bases, there was a span of 12 bases. The germline gives CDR1 MNHNS, CDR2 SASEGT. The authors' processing: Clinicopathological groups differed in CDR3, with these differences serving to build a distant-metastasis classifier for papillary thyroid cancer. TCRdb re-clonotyped the PCR reads via MiXCR. None of the V and J calls come from the authors' own analysis; TCRdb made them. This table has some 55,000 clones, 25% to 35% appearing once. The chain joins TRBV6-1 to TRBJ1-1; possible D gene TRBD1, 6 bases. Sequencing was performed on blood. The sequence was collected from a female donor with papillary thyroid cancer or a benign thyroid nodule (not recorded which). Some clones in this sample may be carry-over from other donors' samples. The CDR3 spells CASSEGQGITEAFF. The DNA of the CDR3 is TGTGCCAGCAGTGAGGGTCAGGGGATCACTGAAGCTTTCTTT.